This passage covers 10 T cell receptor beta chains from one sample sequenced in a study of OX40 agonist ivuxolimab in advanced cancers. Sequencing used immunoSEQ multiplex PCR; TCRdb keeps in-frame clones, though not all of them. Here the sample spans almost 80,000 clones, approximately 84% being singletons. The specimen comprised CD4+ or CD8+ T cells sorted from blood, sampled in a trial of the OX40 agonist ivuxolimab. These receptors were obtained from an adult with an advanced solid tumor such as melanoma, head and neck, liver or kidney cancer.

The chain employs TRBV18 and TRBJ2-1, with 8 bases aligning to TRBD2. Germline CDR1 reads KGHSH; CDR2 reads LQKENI. The CDR3 loop spans 15 amino acids. Trimming took 2 bases from V and 2 from J; bases not matched to a gene: 2. The CDR3 sequence is CASSPDGRAYNEQFF. The CDR3 DNA is TGTGCCAGCTCACCAGACGGGAGGGCCTACAATGAGCAGTTCTTC.

This clone was found a few times. The chain combines TRBV6-6 with TRBJ1-5, with D uncertain. CDR3 length: 14 amino acids. CDR1 and CDR2 from the germline V gene are MNHNY and SVGAGI (reference sequence). V lost 5 bases and J 0 bases, leaving 8 bases between the germline ends. CDR3 residues: CASSMVYSNQPQHF. Here the CDR3 DNA reads TGTGCCAGCAGTATGGTGTATAGCAATCAGCCCCAGCATTTT.

V gene TRBV5-4 combines with J gene TRBJ2-2, with 9 positions matching TRBD2. The germline V gene encodes CDR1 SGHNT and CDR2 YYREEE (reference sequence). CDR3 length: 16 amino acids. Trimming took 0 bases from V and 6 from J; bases not matched to a gene: 6. CDR3 sequence: CASSLGAGGYSGELFF. Here the CDR3 DNA reads TGTGCCAGCAGCTTGGGAGCGGGAGGTTATTCCGGGGAGCTGTTTTTT. Full variable domain (remainder filled in from reference TRBV5-4 and TRBJ2-2): ETGVTQSPTHLIKTRGQQVTLRCSSQSGHNTVSWYQQALGQGPQFIFQYYREEENGRGNFPPRFSGLQFPNYSSELNVNALELDDSALYLCASSLGAGGYSGELFFGEGSRLTVL.

The chain couples TRBV7-9 to TRBJ1-1; 12 bases align to TRBD1. V was pared by 6 bases and J by 6 bases, with 11 bases of the junction left unmatched. CDR1 SEHNR and CDR2 FQNEAQ come from the germline V gene (reference sequence). The CDR3 extends over 16 amino acids. The CDR3 region is CASSPAGTGGLAEAFF. The CDR3 region has the DNA TGTGCCAGCAGTCCAGCCGGGACAGGGGGCTTAGCTGAAGCTTTCTTT. The whole variable domain, filled in from reference TRBV7-9 and TRBJ1-1, reads DTGVSQNPRHKITKRGQNVTFRCDPISEHNRLYWYRQTLGQGPEFLTYFQNEAQLEKSRLLSDRFSAERPKGSFSTLEIQRTEQGDSAMYLCASSPAGTGGLAEAFFGQGTRLTVV.

This chain links TRBV29-1 with TRBJ1-5; TRBD1 agrees at 7 bases. CDR1 and CDR2 (germline): SQVTM, ANQGSEA. After removal of 4 bases from V and 5 bases from J, the junction contained 8 bases not matched to a gene. CDR3 length equals 14 residues. Written as DNA, the CDR3 is TGCAGCGTTGCAGGGGGTGGTAGAGATCAGCCCCAGCATTTT. This translates into CSVAGGGRDQPQHF. Full variable domain (outside the CDR3, taken from reference TRBV29-1 and TRBJ1-5): SAVISQKPSRDICQRGTSLTIQCQVDSQVTMMFWYRQQPGQSLTLIATANQGSEATYESGFVIDKFPISRPNLTFSTLTVSNMSPEDSSIYLCSVAGGGRDQPQHFGDGTRLSIL.

The chain joins TRBV27 to TRBJ2-5, with D perhaps being TRBD1 or TRBD2 (5 bases each). The DNA end lines up better with TRBJ2-7; the J call may be wrong. The CDR3 runs 14 residues. Germline V gene sequence: CDR1 MNHEY, CDR2 SMNVEV (reference sequence). This CDR3 is CASSFGQGPYEQYF. CDR3 nucleotides: TGTGCCAGCAGTTTCGGTCAGGGACCCTACGAGCAGTACTTC.

The V and J genes are TRBV6-5 and TRBJ2-3; TRBD2 agrees at 8 bases. CDR1 and CDR2 from the germline V gene are MNHEY and SVGAGI. This CDR3 is built from 15 residues. V lost 6 bases and J lost 3; bases outside the gene matches: 8. This CDR3 reads CASRFQRGLTDTQYF. For the CDR3, the DNA is TGTGCCAGCAGATTTCAGCGGGGGTTGACAGATACGCAGTATTTT.

Written as DNA, the CDR3 is TGTGCCAGCAGCCAGAGCGGCCGAAATGAGCAGTTCTTC. Residues: CASSQSGRNEQFF. The chain joins TRBV14 to TRBJ2-1; D is possibly TRBD2 (5 bases). Trimming stripped 3 bases from V and 7 bases from J, with 10 bases between. Germline lookup yields CDR1 SGHDN and CDR2 FVKESK. The CDR3 length is 13 residues.

V is TRBV5-1 and J is TRBJ2-1; no reliable D call. The CDR3 totals 16 residues. From germline, CDR1 is SGHRS and CDR2 YFSETQ. V was cut by 0 bases and J by 5 bases, with 15 bases left in between. Written as DNA, the CDR3 is TGCGCCAGCAGCTTGGTGGTTGGGCCAAGCAACAATGAGCAGTTCTTC. Its translation: CASSLVVGPSNNEQFF.

V and J are TRBV7-2 and TRBJ2-3; TRBD1 matches at 7 bases. Trimming at V came to 5 bases and at J to 3 bases, leaving 8 bases not matched to a gene. This CDR3 comprises 15 residues. The V gene's germline CDR1 is SGHTA and CDR2 FQGNSA. CDR3 nucleotide sequence: TGTGCCAGCAGCCGGACAGGATTCCTTACAGATACGCAGTATTTT. Its translation: CASSRTGFLTDTQYF.